The 2 T cell receptor beta chains below were found in one sample sequenced in a study of shared T cell receptors in the human thymus. Sequencing was performed with immunoSEQ multiplex PCR; in TCRdb, only in-frame clones are kept and a portion is missing. Found here are about 660,000 clones, approximately 90% of them singletons; the top ten hold 0.0095% to 0.012%. This sample also belongs to another study, concerning human thymus T cells.

What was sequenced was thymocytes. The origin of the receptors is a boy in the first two years of life with a congenital heart defect.

The chain joins TRBV6-6 to TRBJ2-2; 8 bases are shared with TRBD2. Trimming took 6 bases from V and 6 from J; bases not matched to a gene: 9. Germline-derived CDR1 and CDR2 are MNHNY and SVGAGI (reference sequence). The CDR3 totals 15 residues. The CDR3 is CASSVGTRHSGELFF. For the CDR3, the DNA is TGTGCCAGCAGCGTCGGGACTAGGCACTCCGGGGAGCTGTTTTTT.

The rearrangement links TRBV9 to TRBJ2-3; D not certain. Trimming stripped 2 bases from V and 2 bases from J, with 9 bases between. Germline V gene sequence: CDR1 SGDLS, CDR2 YYNGEE. The CDR3 is 14 residues long. CDR3 region: CASSVLDFTDTQYF. DNA of the CDR3: TGTGCCAGCAGCGTTTTAGACTTCACAGATACGCAGTATTTT. Together with reference TRBV9 and TRBJ2-3, the CDR3 gives the full variable domain: DSGVTQTPKHLITATGQRVTLRCSPRSGDLSVYWYQQSLDQGLQFLIQYYNGEERAKGNILERFSAQQFPDLHSELNLSSLELGDSALYFCASSVLDFTDTQYFGPGTRLTVL.